This TCR beta chain was sequenced during a study of blood T cells in healthy people across ages. Study-wide points: Age showed a roughly linear inverse relationship with TCR beta diversity per million T cells. Considered underestimates were the diversity estimates obtained from one million T cells.

Then a second PCR, running roughly 7 to 11 cycles, was carried out with a sample-barcoded 5' primer and a J-beta primer mix. Each CDR3 protein gets one entry after TCRdb re-called the 5' RACE reads with MiXCR. The top ten hold approximately 20% of the sample, which has about 770,000 distinct CDR3 sequences, around 45% seen once. Donors were systemically healthy Caucasian individuals from Russia aged roughly 6 to 100 years. The CDR3 spans 14 residues. Between the trimmed V and J ends, which lost 5 bases and 2 bases, there was a span of 12 bases. Looked up from germline, CDR1 is SGHNT and CDR2 is YENEEA. Comment on this clonotype: Antigen specificity is unknown.

The chain joins TRBV11-3 to TRBJ1-1; weak D call: TRBD1 (5 bases). The source is a man between 60 and 75 years old in good health. Sequencing input: blood. This chain's CDR3 is CASSPTTGNTEAFF. DNA for the CDR3: TGTGCCAGCAGCCCAACCACAGGTAACACTGAAGCTTTCTTT.